The rows below give T cell receptor beta chains drawn from one sample of a study of CD8+ T cells in alopecia areata. This table comes from immunoSEQ multiplex PCR, and its TCRdb copy is limited to in-frame clones, with some not included. The repertoire includes around 30,000 clones, roughly 80% of them detected once, and around 19% sits in the top ten. The sequencing sample was made of NKG2D-low CD8+ T cells sorted from blood. Source of these receptors: a human donor with alopecia areata. Both conserved end residues are part of each CDR3. Fields, in order: J gene, D gene, clone size, CDR3 length, V gene, CDR3 DNA, CDR3 protein. A D gene is named only where the DNA matches it firmly. Only some rows state a clone size, as once, few, many or a class for expanded clones.

TRBJ2-1	NA	NA	12	TRBV29-1	TGCAGCGCTTCCCTGAGTAACAATGAGCAGTTCTTC	CSASLSNNEQFF
TRBJ2-5	NA	NA	15	TRBV27	TGTGCCAGCAGTTTCCACGCACAGGGATTCGGGACCCAGTACTTC	CASSFHAQGFGTQYF
TRBJ2-1	NA	once	12	TRBV6-6	TGTGCCAGCAGTTACGTCTACAATGAGCAGTTCTTC	CASSYVYNEQFF
TRBJ2-3	TRBD2	NA	14	TRBV6-1	TGTGCCAGCAGTGAACTAGCGGGACCAGATACGCAGTATTTT	CASSELAGPDTQYF
TRBJ1-5	NA	NA	15	TRBV28	TGTGCCAGCAGTTTGGCCCCAATGGGGGCTCAGCCCCAGCATTTT	CASSLAPMGAQPQHF
TRBJ2-7	NA	NA	14	TRBV29-1	TGCAGCGTTGAAACAGGGTCTTTCACCTACGAGCAGTACTTC	CSVETGSFTYEQYF
TRBJ2-7	TRBD2	once	14	TRBV5-6	TGTGCCAGCAGCCAGTGGACTAGCGCCTACGAGCAGTACTTC	CASSQWTSAYEQYF
TRBJ2-7	TRBD1	NA	15	TRBV6-5	TGTGCCAGCAGTCCTCCGGGGACAGGGTTTAACGAGCAGTACTTC	CASSPPGTGFNEQYF
TRBJ2-7	NA	NA	13	TRBV7-9	TGTGCCAGCAGCCAGACGGGCTCCTACGAGCAGTACTTC	CASSQTGSYEQYF
TRBJ2-1	TRBD1	NA	15	TRBV6-5	TGTGCCAGCAGCGACGGACAGGGGGAGGTCGATGAGCAGTTCTTC	CASSDGQGEVDEQFF
TRBJ2-7	NA	NA	11	TRBV19	TGTGCCAGTAGTGACACCTACGAGCAGTACTTC	CASSDTYEQYF
TRBJ2-7	NA	NA	12	TRBV27	TGTGCCAGTGGGGACGTATCCTACGAGCAGTACTTC	CASGDVSYEQYF
TRBJ2-7	NA	NA	18	TRBV27	TGTGCCAGCAGTTTACGTGTACCGGGGGCAGGGGGCTCCTACGAGCAGTACTTC	CASSLRVPGAGGSYEQYF
TRBJ2-7	TRBD2	NA	17	TRBV7-2	TGTGCCAGCAGCTTCGAACTCTCTAGCGGGAGCGGCCACGAGCAGTACTTC	CASSFELSSGSGHEQYF
TRBJ1-1	NA	NA	12	TRBV27	TGTGCCAGCATCAGTGCGAACACTGAAGCTTTCTTT	CASISANTEAFF
TRBJ2-7	NA	NA	13	TRBV5-1	TGCGCCAGCAGCTGGGACTTCACCTACGAGCAGTACTTC	CASSWDFTYEQYF
TRBJ2-1	NA	NA	17	TRBV29-1	TGCAGCGTTGGGCTGTCGGGAAATATGGGGCCGTACAATGAGCAGTTCTTC	CSVGLSGNMGPYNEQFF
TRBJ2-2	TRBD1	NA	17	TRBV4-2	TGTGCCAGCAGCCAGACAGGGGGAGACGCGAACACCGGGGAGCTGTTTTTT	CASSQTGGDANTGELFF
TRBJ2-7	NA	NA	17	TRBV23-1	TGCGCCAGCAGTCAATCGTTGTTGGAGAATACGACCTACGAGCAGTACTTC	CASSQSLLENTTYEQYF
TRBJ2-3	NA	NA	16	TRBV29-1	TGCAGCGTTGAAGGGTCGGCGGAGGGAGACACAGATACGCAGTATTTT	CSVEGSAEGDTDTQYF